Listed here are 28 T cell receptor beta chains from one sample, sequenced in a study of blood T cell repertoires in COVID-19. Sequenced by immunoSEQ multiplex PCR; TCRdb stores in-frame clones only, minus some. The sample carries some 190,000 clones, 70% to 80% recorded once. Sequenced: peripheral blood. These receptors all come from a woman in her forties or fifties with active or convalescent COVID-19.

This chain connects TRBV28 to TRBJ2-7, with 13 bases that match TRBD2. V shed 7 bases and J 5 bases; nucleotides not matched to a gene: 8. The CDR3 consists of 15 residues. CDR1 and CDR2 from the germline V gene are MDHEN and SYDVKM. The DNA of the CDR3 is TGTGCCAGCACCCGAGGACTAGCGGGGGTCCACGAGCAGTACTTC. This sequence encodes CASTRGLAGVHEQYF.

This chain joins TRBV7-2 and TRBJ1-2, with 8 bases matching TRBD1. Germline values: CDR1 SGHTA, CDR2 FQGNSA. Trimming at V came to 1 base and at J to 5 bases, leaving 3 bases not matched to a gene. This CDR3 is built from 14 residues. The CDR3 nucleotides are TGTGCCAGCAGCTTAGGGACAGGGTCTTATGGCTACACCTTC. Translation: CASSLGTGSYGYTF.

This rearrangement joins TRBV29-1 to TRBJ2-1; TRBD2 aligns across 7 bases. Trimming at V came to 6 bases and at J to 2 bases, leaving 7 bases not matched to a gene. The CDR3 runs to 14 residues. Germline V gives CDR1 SQVTM, CDR2 ANQGSEA. CDR3 nucleotides: TGCAGCGTAAAATCTAGCGGAACCTACAATGAGCAGTTCTTC. It translates to CSVKSSGTYNEQFF.

The chain uses TRBV10-3 and TRBJ1-2, with D possibly matching TRBD1 (5 bases). V gave up 4 bases and J gave up 7 bases, with 13 bases separating them. The CDR3 is 13 residues long. The germline gives CDR1 ENHRY, CDR2 SYGVKD. The CDR3 region has the DNA TGTGCCATCAGTGCCCGGGACTGGGGTGGCTACACCTTC. Protein sequence: CAISARDWGGYTF.

V gene TRBV28 combines with J gene TRBJ2-5, with TRBD2 matching over 8 bases. Germline-derived CDR1 and CDR2 are MDHEN and SYDVKM. This CDR3 spans 15 amino acids. V shed 6 bases, J shed 0 bases, and the junction held 6 bases outside the gene matches. The CDR3 loop reads CASSPRLAYQETQYF. CDR3 DNA: TGTGCCAGCAGCCCGCGACTAGCGTACCAAGAGACCCAGTACTTC. The full variable domain, in which reference TRBV28 and TRBJ2-5 provide the parts outside the CDR3, is DVKVTQSSRYLVKRTGEKVFLECVQDMDHENMFWYRQDPGLGLRLIYFSYDVKMKEKGDIPEGYSVSREKKERFSLILESASTNQTSMYLCASSPRLAYQETQYFGPGTRLLVL.

This sequence joins TRBV30 and TRBJ1-3, with 10 bases matching TRBD1. The junction had 8 bases not matched to a gene; V was cut back by 2 bases and J by 7 bases. The germline V gene encodes CDR1 GTSNPN and CDR2 SVGIG (reference sequence). The CDR3 totals 15 residues. CDR3 amino acids: CAWSPDRGLPNTIYF. DNA of the CDR3: TGTGCCTGGAGTCCCGACAGGGGGCTGCCCAACACCATATATTTT.

This clone was observed a handful of times. The chain couples TRBV28 to TRBJ1-1; tentatively, D is TRBD1 (6 bases). This CDR3 has 16 residues. The germline V gene encodes CDR1 MDHEN and CDR2 SYDVKM. Between the trimmed V and J ends, which lost 2 bases and 1 base, there was a span of 14 bases. The CDR3 region is CASSLPLTGTNTEAFF. Written as DNA, the CDR3 is TGTGCCAGCAGTTTACCATTGACAGGCACGAACACTGAAGCTTTCTTT.

Remarks on this clone: A read error is possible here, since a much larger clone lies one base away. Other nucleotide sequences in the sample specify the same CDR3. The chain uses TRBV7-2 and TRBJ2-1; TRBD2 aligns across 8 bases. Germline V lookup: CDR1 SGHTA, CDR2 FQGNSA. The CDR3 spans 15 residues. V lost 5 bases and J lost 4; bases outside the gene matches: 7. CDR3 region: CASSPEVAGYNEQFF. DNA for the CDR3: TGTGCCAGCAGCCCGGAGGTAGCGGGATACAATGAGCAGTTCTTC.

The chain couples TRBV6-5 to TRBJ2-5, with 9 bases aligning to TRBD2. The CDR3 covers 15 residues. Germline values: CDR1 MNHEY, CDR2 SVGAGI. V trimming: 6 bases; J trimming: 1 base; junction bases outside the gene matches: 6. The CDR3 here is CASSRSGGSQETQYF. CDR3 nucleotide sequence: TGTGCCAGCAGCCGTAGCGGGGGCTCCCAAGAGACCCAGTACTTC.

The genes are TRBV7-3 and TRBJ1-1; D is possibly TRBD1 (6 bases). The germline CDR1 and CDR2 sequences are SGHTA and FQGTGA. The CDR3 contains 16 residues. V lost 4 bases to trimming and J lost 0 bases, with 15 bases between them. This CDR3 is CASSSQGRVLNTEAFF. The CDR3 nucleotides are TGTGCCAGCAGCTCACAGGGAAGGGTATTGAACACTGAAGCTTTCTTT.

The chain recombines TRBV4-2 with TRBJ1-2; D remains ambiguous. CDR1 and CDR2 (germline): LGHNA, YNFKEQ. The CDR3 runs to 12 residues. V was trimmed by 4 bases and J by 7 bases, leaving 10 bases between them. The CDR3: CASSPSGGGYTF. CDR3 nucleotides: TGTGCCAGCAGCCCGTCGGGTGGTGGCTACACCTTC.

The chain uses TRBV28 and TRBJ2-2; the D gene is possibly TRBD1 (5 bases). In germline, CDR1 is MDHEN, CDR2 SYDVKM. V gave up 8 bases and J gave up 4 bases, with 17 bases separating them. This CDR3 is built from 15 residues. CDR3 nucleotides: TGTGCCAGCTGTGCGGCAGGGTCCGGCACCGGGGAGCTGTTTTTT. It encodes CASCAAGSGTGELFF.

The J gene is TRBJ1-5, the V gene TRBV28; D unresolved. Trimming took off 3 bases at V and 6 bases at J, with 18 bases between the two ends. The germline V gene encodes CDR1 MDHEN and CDR2 SYDVKM. This CDR3 spans 16 amino acids. CDR3 in DNA: TGTGCCAGCAGTTTTCCAGGACTTTCTCAGAGTCAGCCCCAGCATTTT. Its protein is CASSFPGLSQSQPQHF.

J is TRBJ2-7 and V is TRBV5-1; TRBD1 matches at 9 bases. The length of the CDR3 is 14 residues. V trimming: 0 bases; J trimming: 5 bases; junction bases outside the gene matches: 3. The germline CDR1 and CDR2 sequences are SGHRS and YFSETQ. CDR3 protein: CASSLGTGANEQYF. The CDR3, as DNA: TGCGCCAGCAGCTTGGGGACAGGGGCTAACGAGCAGTACTTC.

This chain joins TRBV24-1 and TRBJ2-3, with D possibly TRBD2 on 5 matching bases. Germline CDR1 KGHDR, CDR2 SFDVKD. Trimming left V 3 bases short and J 3 bases short, with 15 bases between. The CDR3 totals 16 residues. Here the CDR3 reads CATSDRGGWLTDTQYF. CDR3 in DNA: TGTGCCACCAGTGATCGAGGCGGGTGGCTGACAGATACGCAGTATTTT.

This clone showed up just once. This chain uses TRBV3-1 (or the pseudogene TRBV3-2) with TRBJ2-6; D is unresolved. This CDR3 has 15 amino acids. V was clipped by 1 base and J by 4 bases, with 8 bases between them. From germline, CDR1 is LGHDT and CDR2 YNNKEL (reference sequence). The CDR3 region is CASSQGAAGANVLTF. The CDR3 region has the DNA TGTGCCAGCAGCCAAGGGGCAGCCGGGGCCAACGTCCTGACTTTC.

This chain joins TRBV19 and TRBJ2-3; D might be TRBD1 (7 bases). The ends were cut back, 6 bases at V and 8 bases at J, with 12 bases in the middle. Germline V gene data show CDR1 as LNHDA and CDR2 as SQIVND (reference sequence). This CDR3 has 12 residues. CDR3 in amino acids: CASREGAGTQYF. CDR3 bases: TGTGCCAGTAGGGAGGGGGCGGGTACGCAGTATTTT.

The genes are TRBV28 and TRBJ1-5, with 7 nucleotides matching TRBD1. This CDR3 has 15 amino acids. The J segment lost 1 base and the V segment lost 5 bases, leaving 5 bases of the junction unmatched. Germline loops: CDR1 MDHEN, CDR2 SYDVKM. The CDR3 DNA reads TGTGCCAGCAGTCCGGGACAGATGAGCAATCAGCCCCAGCATTTT. It translates to CASSPGQMSNQPQHF. Variable domain in full (rest from reference TRBV28 and TRBJ1-5): DVKVTQSSRYLVKRTGEKVFLECVQDMDHENMFWYRQDPGLGLRLIYFSYDVKMKEKGDIPEGYSVSREKKERFSLILESASTNQTSMYLCASSPGQMSNQPQHFGDGTRLSIL.

This clone was observed once. Here the CDR3 DNA reads TGTGCCAGCAGCCCGCAAACGGGGGCGAACACCGGGGAGCTGTTTTTT. This codes for CASSPQTGANTGELFF. This rearrangement joins TRBV4-2 to TRBJ2-2; D might be TRBD2 (6 bases). V shed 4 bases and J shed 0 bases, with 12 bases lying between them. The CDR3 consists of 16 residues. CDR1 and CDR2 (germline): LGHNA, YNFKEQ.

This clone was observed a single time. The CDR3 here is CASSLYGGAPSPTDTQYF. In DNA form, the CDR3 reads TGTGCCAGCAGCTTATACGGGGGGGCCCCTTCTCCCACAGATACGCAGTATTTT. The rearrangement links TRBV7-3 to TRBJ2-3; TRBD2 matches 8 bases. CDR1 and CDR2 (germline): SGHTA, FQGTGA. This CDR3 has 18 residues. V was clipped by 2 bases and J by 2 bases; unmatched bases: 12. Full variable domain (remainder filled in from reference TRBV7-3 and TRBJ2-3): GAGVSQTPSNKVTEKGKYVELRCDPISGHTALYWYRQSLGQGPEFLIYFQGTGAADDSGLPNDRFFAVRPEGSVSTLKIQRTERGDSAVYLCASSLYGGAPSPTDTQYFGPGTRLTVL.

The chain has TRBV27 and TRBJ1-2, with a weak D call TRBD1 (6 bases). The CDR3 loop spans 13 amino acids. The germline V and J ends were trimmed by 6 bases and 7 bases, with 15 bases remaining between them. In germline, CDR1 is MNHEY, CDR2 SMNVEV (reference sequence). CDR3 residues: CASSRGRGPGYTF. In DNA, the CDR3 is TGTGCCAGCAGCCGTGGGCGGGGGCCTGGCTACACCTTC.

The gene calls are TRBV29-1 and TRBJ1-1; TRBD1 might be the D (5 bases). Trimming removed 4 bases from V and 6 bases from J, with 18 bases in between. Germline-derived CDR1 and CDR2 are SQVTM and ANQGSEA. The CDR3 runs 14 residues. As DNA, the CDR3 is TGCAGCGTTGCCGGGGGAGGGTCTACAGCTGAAGCTTTCTTT. This encodes CSVAGGGSTAEAFF.

This chain connects TRBV19 to TRBJ1-2, with 7 bases matching TRBD1. Germline values: CDR1 LNHDA, CDR2 SQIVND (reference sequence). The CDR3 consists of 13 residues. V shed 5 bases, J shed 8 bases, and the junction held 8 bases outside the gene matches. The CDR3 nucleotides read TGTGCCAGTAGTCCGACAGGGTCGAGAGGCTACACCTTC. Translation gives CASSPTGSRGYTF.

The chain is built from TRBV6-2 or TRBV6-3 and TRBJ2-7; TRBD1 matches 11 bases. The CDR3 runs to 15 residues. Germline-derived CDR1 and CDR2 are MNHEY and SVGEGT. The V and J ends lost 2 bases and 7 bases, in that order; junction bases with no gene match: 7. The CDR3 sequence is CASSYPDRGQEEQYF. In DNA, the CDR3 is TGTGCCAGCAGTTACCCGGACAGGGGGCAAGAGGAGCAGTACTTC.

The genes are TRBV30 and TRBJ1-2, with TRBD1 matching 8 bases. Germline V lookup: CDR1 GTSNPN, CDR2 SVGIG (reference sequence). After removal of 7 bases from V and 0 bases from J, the junction contained 16 bases not matched to a gene. The CDR3 totals 17 residues. For the CDR3, the DNA is TGTGCCTACGATCCTCAGGGGGCGCGCCCAGCTAACTATGGCTACACCTTC. Protein product: CAYDPQGARPANYGYTF.

This chain links TRBV5-4 with TRBJ1-1; D unclear. CDR1 and CDR2 from the germline V gene are SGHNT and YYREEE (reference sequence). Trimming left V 4 bases short and J 6 bases short, with 13 bases between. CDR3 size: 13 residues. The chain's CDR3 is CASSRERSSEAFF. CDR3 nucleotides: TGTGCCAGCAGCCGGGAGAGGAGCTCTGAAGCTTTCTTT.

In this sample, this clone turned up a few times. CDR3 residues: CASSQMRHMNTEAFF. The CDR3 nucleotides read TGTGCCAGCAGCCAAATGCGTCATATGAACACTGAAGCTTTCTTT. This chain links TRBV16 with TRBJ1-1, with D hard to call. This CDR3 is built from 15 residues. CDR1 KGHSY and CDR2 FQNENV come from the germline V gene. V lost 2 bases to trimming and J lost 0 bases, with 10 bases between them.

The DNA for the CDR3 is TGTGCCAGCTCAAGTCTGGAGGGCGGTGGCACAGATACGCAGTATTTT. This gives the protein CASSSLEGGGTDTQYF. The chain links TRBV18 to TRBJ2-3; tentatively, D is TRBD2 (6 bases). The V end lost 5 bases, the J end lost 1 base, and 16 bases lay between the germline ends. The CDR3 has 16 amino acids. From germline, CDR1 is KGHSH and CDR2 LQKENI.